This T cell receptor beta chain was identified in a study of identical twins. Points from the study as a whole: Cord blood beta clonotypes present at high abundance carried fewer insertions; no such pattern appeared in memory repertoires. Researchers caution that invariant MAIT and iNKT cells could partly confound zero-insertion analyses.

Unique molecular identifiers were in the cDNA, with template-switch universal primer binding. Via MiXCR, TCRdb re-called the 5' RACE reads, giving one row per CDR3 protein. This sample has a few hundred thousand distinct CDR3 sequences, with approximately 12% found just once. Of note for this clonotype: Its target is unknown.

The donor group consisted entirely of healthy Caucasians. From germline, CDR1 is SGHVS and CDR2 FQNEAQ. The CDR3 length is 16 residues. V dropped 8 bases and J dropped 2 bases, with 19 bases sitting between them. These data also formed part of another study, on yellow fever vaccine responses in identical twins.

The clonotype originates from a woman under 30 in good health. The chain links TRBV7-8 to TRBJ1-3, with D uncertain. Sequencing was done on a sample of memory (CD45RO+) T cells sorted from blood. CDR3 in DNA: TGTGCCAGCGCACCCCGGTGGGAGGGCGCTGGAAACACCATATATTTT. This translates into CASAPRWEGAGNTIYF.